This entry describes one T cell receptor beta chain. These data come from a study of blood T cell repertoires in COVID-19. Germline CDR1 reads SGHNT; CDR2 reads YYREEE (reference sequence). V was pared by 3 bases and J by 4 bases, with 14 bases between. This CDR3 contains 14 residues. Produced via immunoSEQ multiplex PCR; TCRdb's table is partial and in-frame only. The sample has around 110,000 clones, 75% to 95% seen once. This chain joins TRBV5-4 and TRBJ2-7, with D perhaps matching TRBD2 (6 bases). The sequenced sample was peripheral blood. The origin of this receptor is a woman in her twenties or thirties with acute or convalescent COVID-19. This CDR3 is CASSSGGRTYEQYF. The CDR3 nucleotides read TGTGCCAGCAGCTCCGGGGGTCGCACGTACGAGCAGTACTTC. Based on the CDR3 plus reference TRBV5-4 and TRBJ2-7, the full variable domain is ETGVTQSPTHLIKTRGQQVTLRCSSQSGHNTVSWYQQALGQGPQFIFQYYREEENGRGNFPPRFSGLQFPNYSSELNVNALELDDSALYLCASSSGGRTYEQYFGPGTRLTVT.